This T cell receptor beta chain was documented in a study of memory CD4+ T cells and cytomegalovirus serostatus. Turning to the study itself: This sample comes from healthy Belgian adults, eight or nine CMV seropositive, 24 seronegative.

Details on this clone: Its antigen is unidentified.

Trimming removed 4 bases at V and 8 bases at J, with 17 bases between. The CDR3 spans 14 residues. The germline V gene has CDR1 MDHEN and CDR2 SYDVKM. Data came from immunoSEQ multiplex PCR; TCRdb stores just in-frame clones and leaves some out. The data contain roughly 54,000 clones, just over 75% of them singletons. The sort gate was single viable CD3+CD4+CD8-CD45RO+ cells for memory CD4+ T cells. Positive selection with CD4 microbeads enriched total CD4+ T cells. Notes on the study in general: CD4+ memory repertoires contained about 40% of the roughly 160 reported CMV TCRbeta sequences.

This chain uses TRBV28 with TRBJ1-2; D might be TRBD1 (5 bases). Sequenced sample: memory CD4+ T cells from blood. This TCR came from an adult in good health and CMV-seronegative. The CDR3 sequence: CASSSTGALKGYTF. CDR3 DNA sequence: TGTGCCAGCAGTTCCACCGGGGCCCTAAAGGGCTACACCTTC.